This T cell receptor beta chain was found in a study of CD4 and CD8 cells across lung adenocarcinoma regions. MiXCR was run by TCRdb on the PCR reads, yielding one entry per CDR3 protein. The repertoire has roughly 24,000 distinct CDR3 sequences, about 51% of them found once; the top ten carry about a fifth. Donors had localized lung adenocarcinoma, a non-small cell lung cancer. Sequencing was done on a sample of CD4+ T cells from the center of a lung tumor. The clonotype comes from a male donor with lung adenocarcinoma. The CD4 and CD8 labels of this study may be unreliable.

The CDR3 DNA reads as TGTGCCAGCAGTACACACGGGACAGAAACCTTTAACTATGGCTACACCTTC. It encodes CASSTHGTETFNYGYTF. The chain couples TRBV12-3 or TRBV12-4 to TRBJ1-2; 7 nucleotides line up with TRBD1. The CDR3 contains 17 residues. V gave up 5 bases and J gave up 1 base; unmatched junction bases: 13.